This T cell receptor (beta chain) was identified in a study of identical twins. After template switching added a universal primer site, the resulting cDNA carried unique molecular identifiers. Using its own MiXCR run on the 5' RACE reads, TCRdb lists one record per CDR3 protein. The sample contains about 920,000 distinct CDR3 sequences, approximately 13% of which appear only once. There are many counts of this clonotype. The CDR3 extends over 16 amino acids. The junction had 11 bases not matched to a gene; V was cut back by 6 bases and J by 3 bases. Each donor (without exception) was a healthy Caucasian. These same data were also listed under a study on yellow fever vaccine responses in identical twins.

The receptor's source is a woman aged 18-29 years in good health. The sequencing input was PBMCs. The gene calls are TRBV12-3 or TRBV12-4 and TRBJ1-2, with 9 bases fitting TRBD1. The chain's CDR3 is CASRPRGDRVDYGYTF. The CDR3 coding sequence is TGTGCCAGCAGACCCCGAGGGGACAGGGTGGACTATGGCTACACCTTC.